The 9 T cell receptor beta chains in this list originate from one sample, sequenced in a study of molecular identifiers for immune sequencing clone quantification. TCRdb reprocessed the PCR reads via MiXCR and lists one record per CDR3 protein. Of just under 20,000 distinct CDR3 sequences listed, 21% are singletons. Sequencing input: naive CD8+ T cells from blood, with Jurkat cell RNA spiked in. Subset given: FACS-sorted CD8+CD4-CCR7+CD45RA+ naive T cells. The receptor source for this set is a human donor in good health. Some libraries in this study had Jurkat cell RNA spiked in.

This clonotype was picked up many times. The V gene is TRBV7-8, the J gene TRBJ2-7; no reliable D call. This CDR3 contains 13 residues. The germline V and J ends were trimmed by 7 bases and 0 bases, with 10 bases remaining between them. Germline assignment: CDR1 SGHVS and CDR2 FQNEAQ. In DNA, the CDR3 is TGTGCCAGCAAGGAGTTGACCTCCTACGAGCAGTACTTC. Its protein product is CASKELTSYEQYF. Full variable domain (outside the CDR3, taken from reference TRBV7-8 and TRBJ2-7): GAGVSQSPRYKVAKRGQDVALRCDPISGHVSLFWYQQALGQGPEFLTYFQNEAQLDKSGLPSDRFFAERPEGSVSTLKIQRTQQEDSAVYLCASKELTSYEQYFGPGTRLTVT.

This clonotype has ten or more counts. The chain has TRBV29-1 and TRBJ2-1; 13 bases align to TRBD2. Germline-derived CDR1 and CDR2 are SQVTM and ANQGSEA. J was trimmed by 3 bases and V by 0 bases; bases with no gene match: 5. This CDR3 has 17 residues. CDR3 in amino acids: CSVEDPGLAGDYNEQFF. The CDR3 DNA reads TGCAGCGTTGAAGATCCCGGACTAGCGGGAGACTACAATGAGCAGTTCTTC.

This CDR3 reads CASSSGRGSRDEQFF. The CDR3 nucleotides read TGTGCCAGCAGCTCAGGCAGGGGGTCGAGGGATGAGCAGTTCTTC. V gene TRBV13 combines with J gene TRBJ2-1; TRBD1 matches 7 bases. This CDR3 has 15 amino acids. CDR1 is PRHDT, CDR2 FYEKMQ, per germline (reference sequence). J lost 8 bases, V lost 4 bases, and 11 bases had no gene match.

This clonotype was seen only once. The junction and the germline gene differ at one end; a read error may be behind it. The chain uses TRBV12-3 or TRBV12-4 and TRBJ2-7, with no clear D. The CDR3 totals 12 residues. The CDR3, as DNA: TGTGCCAGCAGTTTCGACGGCTACGGGCAGTACTTC. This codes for CASSFDGYGQYF.

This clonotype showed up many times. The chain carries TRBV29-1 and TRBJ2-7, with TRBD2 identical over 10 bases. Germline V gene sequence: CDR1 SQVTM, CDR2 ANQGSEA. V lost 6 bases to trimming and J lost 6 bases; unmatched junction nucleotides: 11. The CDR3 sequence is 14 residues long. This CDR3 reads CSVQQTGLASEQYF. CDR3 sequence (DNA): TGCAGCGTCCAACAAACGGGACTAGCGAGCGAGCAGTACTTC.

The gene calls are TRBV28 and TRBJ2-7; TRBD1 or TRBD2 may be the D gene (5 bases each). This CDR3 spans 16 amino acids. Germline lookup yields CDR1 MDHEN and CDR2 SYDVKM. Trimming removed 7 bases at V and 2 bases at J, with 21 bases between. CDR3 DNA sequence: TGTGCCAGCATCGGCAGGGAGTGGGTCGGGCCCTACGAGCAGTACTTC. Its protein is CASIGREWVGPYEQYF.

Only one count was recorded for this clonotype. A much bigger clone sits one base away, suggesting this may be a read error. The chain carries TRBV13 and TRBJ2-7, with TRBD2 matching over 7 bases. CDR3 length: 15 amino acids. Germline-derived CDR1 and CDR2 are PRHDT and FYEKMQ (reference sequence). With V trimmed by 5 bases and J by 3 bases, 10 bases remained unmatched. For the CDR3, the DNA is TGTGCCAGCAGCCTAGCCCCCAGCGGGAACTACGAGCAGTACTTC. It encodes CASSLAPSGNYEQYF.

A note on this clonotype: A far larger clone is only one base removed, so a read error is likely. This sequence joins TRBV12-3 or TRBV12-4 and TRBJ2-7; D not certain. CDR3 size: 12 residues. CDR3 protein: CTSSFDGYEQYF. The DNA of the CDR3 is TGTACCAGCAGTTTTGATGGTTACGAGCAGTACTTC.

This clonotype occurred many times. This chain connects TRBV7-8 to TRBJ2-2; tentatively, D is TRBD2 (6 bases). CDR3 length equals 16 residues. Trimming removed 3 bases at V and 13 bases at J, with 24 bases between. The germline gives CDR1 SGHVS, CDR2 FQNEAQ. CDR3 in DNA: TGTGCCAGCAGCTTTTTTGGTCTTGCGGGACCAGGCGGGCTGTTTTTT. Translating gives CASSFFGLAGPGGLFF. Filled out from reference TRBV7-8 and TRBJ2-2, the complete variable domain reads GAGVSQSPRYKVAKRGQDVALRCDPISGHVSLFWYQQALGQGPEFLTYFQNEAQLDKSGLPSDRFFAERPEGSVSTLKIQRTQQEDSAVYLCASSFFGLAGPGGLFFGEGSRLTVL.